The subject of this entry is one TCR beta chain. This sample is part of a study of OX40 agonist ivuxolimab in advanced cancers. TCRdb's table, derived via immunoSEQ multiplex PCR, lists solely in-frame clones and lacks some. The table records roughly 86,000 clones, 92% of them present only once. The sequence came from an adult with an advanced solid tumor such as melanoma, head and neck, liver or kidney cancer. The sample was CD4+ or CD8+ T cells sorted from blood, taken in a trial of the OX40 agonist ivuxolimab.

The CDR3 DNA follows: TGTGCCAGCAGCCCCGCCGGGGGTGCCAAAAACATTCAGTACTTC. Translating it yields CASSPAGGAKNIQYF. The chain combines TRBV28 with TRBJ2-4, with D perhaps matching TRBD2 (6 bases). V was pared by 6 bases and J by 1 base, with 13 bases between. This CDR3 has 15 residues. Germline V gene data show CDR1 as MDHEN and CDR2 as SYDVKM.